These 21 T cell receptor beta chains were all obtained from the same sample, sequenced in a study of cytomegalovirus exposure and HLA in healthy donors. Amplification used 60 Vbeta primers and 13 Jbeta primers. Profiled with immunoSEQ multiplex PCR; TCRdb holds only in-frame clones, not every one. The data hold about 120,000 clones, with more than 60% observed a single time. Sample: PBMCs. These receptors all stem from a woman in her thirties or forties in good health and CMV-seropositive.

The DNA for the CDR3 is TGTGCCAGCTGGGTGGAGGTCAGGGGAGATTTGACAGATACGCAGTATTTT. Translated, it gives CASWVEVRGDLTDTQYF. V and J are TRBV2 and TRBJ2-3; D is perhaps TRBD1 (6 bases). Germline CDR1 reads SNHLY; CDR2 reads FYNNEI. Trimming took off 8 bases at V and 3 bases at J, with 24 bases between the two ends. This CDR3 is built from 17 residues.

Written as DNA, the CDR3 is TGTGCCAGCAGCTCGACAGGGGTTAGAGGCTACGAGCAGTACTTC. This encodes CASSSTGVRGYEQYF. V gene TRBV7-6 combines with J gene TRBJ2-7; 8 nucleotides align to TRBD1. Trimming cost V 4 bases and J 3 bases; bases outside gene matches: 8. CDR1 and CDR2 from the germline V gene are SGHVS and FNYEAQ. CDR3 size: 15 residues.

This clone appeared a few times. The CDR3 bases are TGTGCCAGCAGTGACTCGAGCGGGGGGGACACCGGGGAGCTGTTTTTT. Translating gives CASSDSSGGDTGELFF. J is TRBJ2-2 and V is TRBV6-4, with 10 bases matching TRBD2. The CDR3 contains 16 residues. The junction had 1 base not matched to a gene; V was cut back by 0 bases and J by 3 bases. The germline V gene has CDR1 MRHNA and CDR2 SNTAGT.

The chain links TRBV7-9 to TRBJ2-7; 11 bases line up with TRBD1. V was pared by 5 bases and J by 4 bases, with 13 bases of the junction left unmatched. This CDR3 spans 17 amino acids. The germline CDR1 and CDR2 sequences are SEHNR and FQNEAQ (reference sequence). The CDR3, as DNA: TGTGCCAGCAGCCCCACTGGAGGACAGGGGGCGCAATACGAGCAGTACTTC. Its protein product is CASSPTGGQGAQYEQYF.

As DNA, the CDR3 is TGTGCCAGCAGTACCCACAGGGGGCCGTTGAACACTGAAGCTTTCTTT. This translates into CASSTHRGPLNTEAFF. The rearrangement links TRBV28 to TRBJ1-1; 9 nucleotides agree with TRBD1. V lost 5 bases to trimming and J lost 0 bases; unmatched junction nucleotides: 7. Looked up from germline, CDR1 is MDHEN and CDR2 is SYDVKM. This CDR3 is built from 16 residues.

J is TRBJ1-1 and V is TRBV6-5; tentative D call: TRBD1 (5 bases). CDR3 size: 14 residues. Germline lookup yields CDR1 MNHEY and CDR2 SVGAGI. Between the trimmed V and J ends, which lost 5 bases and 6 bases, there was a span of 16 bases. CDR3 sequence reads: CASSRVRVTAEAFF. For the CDR3, the DNA is TGTGCCAGCAGTCGGGTCAGGGTAACGGCTGAAGCTTTCTTT.

The gene calls are TRBV6-1 and TRBJ1-2; TRBD1 aligns across 11 bases. The CDR3 is 13 amino acids. After removal of 10 bases from V and 3 bases from J, the junction contained 4 bases not matched to a gene. CDR1 is MNHNS and CDR2 is SASEGT in the germline V gene. The CDR3 here is CANEGQGDYGYTF. CDR3 DNA: TGTGCCAATGAGGGACAGGGGGACTATGGCTACACCTTC.

A single count supports this clone. The gene calls are TRBV2 and TRBJ1-5; TRBD1 matches at 11 bases. V gave up 5 bases and J gave up 2 bases; unmatched junction bases: 5. The CDR3 covers 16 residues. The germline CDR1 and CDR2 sequences are SNHLY and FYNNEI. CDR3 loop: CASSRTGGAGNQPQHF. The DNA for the CDR3 is TGTGCCAGCAGTCGGACAGGGGGCGCGGGCAATCAGCCCCAGCATTTT.

This clone occurred a few times. The CDR3 is CASRSWASGRVEQFF. In nucleotides, the CDR3 is TGTGCCAGCAGGTCGTGGGCTAGCGGGAGGGTTGAGCAGTTCTTC. The rearrangement links TRBV28 to TRBJ2-1; 12 nucleotides agree with TRBD2. The CDR3 runs 15 residues. Germline V gene sequence: CDR1 MDHEN, CDR2 SYDVKM. V shed 6 bases, J shed 9 bases, and the junction held 9 bases outside the gene matches.

V gene TRBV11-2 combines with J gene TRBJ1-2; 12 bases match TRBD1. CDR1 is SGHAT, CDR2 FQNNGV, per germline. The V and J ends lost 6 bases and 6 bases, in that order; junction bases with no gene match: 2. This CDR3 region has 13 residues. CDR3 DNA: TGTGCCAGCAGTAGGGACAGGGGGCATGGCTACACCTTC. Amino acid sequence: CASSRDRGHGYTF. Full variable domain (remainder filled in from reference TRBV11-2 and TRBJ1-2): EAGVAQSPRYKIIEKRQSVAFWCNPISGHATLYWYQQILGQGPKLLIQFQNNGVVDDSQLPKDRFSAERLKGVDSTLKIQPAKLEDSAVYLCASSRDRGHGYTFGSGTRLTVV.

The J gene is TRBJ2-7, the V gene TRBV18, with D unresolved. CDR1 and CDR2 (germline): KGHSH, LQKENI. V dropped 0 bases and J dropped 3 bases, with 12 bases sitting between them. CDR3 length: 15 amino acids. In nucleotides, the CDR3 is TGTGCCAGCTCACCACCAAGGAAAGCGATCTACGAGCAGTACTTC. Translating gives CASSPPRKAIYEQYF.

This chain joins TRBV15 and TRBJ2-7; a weak D match, TRBD2 (6 bases). The CDR3 length is 14 residues. The V end lost 0 bases, the J end lost 6 bases, and 12 bases lay between the germline ends. In germline, CDR1 is LNHNV, CDR2 YYDKDF (reference sequence). Written as DNA, the CDR3 is TGTGCCACCAGCAGAGATCTAGTGGGAGGCGAGCAGTACTTC. It codes for CATSRDLVGGEQYF. The full variable domain, its missing parts supplied by reference TRBV15 and TRBJ2-7, is DAMVIQNPRYQVTQFGKPVTLSCSQTLNHNVMYWYQQKSSQAPKLLFHYYDKDFNNEADTPDNFQSRRPNTSFCFLDIRSPGLGDTAMYLCATSRDLVGGEQYFGPGTRLTVT.

The chain couples TRBV28 to TRBJ2-3; possibly TRBD2 for D (7 bases). V was shortened by 6 bases and J by 0 bases, with 13 bases between the two germline ends. CDR1 and CDR2 (germline): MDHEN, SYDVKM. This CDR3 has 15 residues. The DNA of the CDR3 is TGTGCCAGCAGAGGTGGGGGGGCAAGCACAGATACGCAGTATTTT. It specifies CASRGGGASTDTQYF.

CDR3 DNA: TGTGCCAGCAGCTACAAGGCCGGGGATACGCAGTATTTT. Translated, it gives CASSYKAGDTQYF. This chain joins TRBV7-2 and TRBJ2-3, with no clear D. The CDR3 totals 13 residues. Trimming stripped 4 bases from V and 6 bases from J, with 11 bases between. CDR1 and CDR2 from the germline V gene are SGHTA and FQGNSA.

This chain links TRBV6-1 with TRBJ2-4; D may be TRBD2 (6 bases). With 5 bases removed from V and 9 bases from J, the gap between germline ends came to 20 bases. Germline V gives CDR1 MNHNS, CDR2 SASEGT. The CDR3 spans 15 residues. Here the CDR3 reads CASSKLVSGDGIQYF. The CDR3, as DNA: TGTGCCAGCAGTAAACTAGTATCGGGGGATGGCATTCAGTACTTC.

The gene calls are TRBV7-8 and TRBJ1-6, with D possibly being TRBD1 (5 bases). The V gene lost 2 bases and the J gene lost 8 bases, with 10 bases spanning the gap. This CDR3 comprises 14 residues. Germline V gives CDR1 SGHVS, CDR2 FQNEAQ. CDR3 DNA sequence: TGTGCCAGCAGCTTAATAGGGGAGGATTCACCCCTCCACTTT. Encoded protein: CASSLIGEDSPLHF.

V and J are TRBV7-8 and TRBJ2-1; 8 bases are shared with TRBD2. CDR3 size: 15 residues. V dropped 6 bases and J dropped 6; count of bases not matched to a gene: 10. CDR1 and CDR2 from the germline V gene are SGHVS and FQNEAQ. The chain's CDR3 is CASRPLAEGVNEQFF. The CDR3 DNA is TGTGCCAGCAGACCACTAGCGGAGGGGGTCAATGAGCAGTTCTTC.

This clone was detected a few times. The chain is built from TRBV11-2 and TRBJ1-5; D may be TRBD1 (6 bases). Germline V lookup: CDR1 SGHAT, CDR2 FQNNGV. Trimming removed 2 bases from V and 2 bases from J, with 7 bases in between. This CDR3 spans 14 amino acids. CDR3 sequence: CASSLPGGNQPQHF. CDR3 DNA: TGTGCCAGCAGCTTACCAGGGGGCAATCAGCCCCAGCATTTT.

The V call is TRBV5-1, the J call TRBJ2-3; the match to TRBD1 covers 11 bases. The CDR3 has 16 residues. In germline, CDR1 is SGHRS, CDR2 YFSETQ. V lost 4 bases to trimming and J lost 0 bases; unmatched junction nucleotides: 4. The CDR3 DNA is TGCGCCAGCAGCGCGGGGACAGGGGGTAGCACAGATACGCAGTATTTT. This gives the protein CASSAGTGGSTDTQYF.

This clone has a handful of counts. The DNA for the CDR3 is TGTGCCAGCAGCTTGGCCACAGGGATTTATGGCTACACCTTC. As protein: CASSLATGIYGYTF. The genes are TRBV5-4 and TRBJ1-2, with a tentative D call TRBD1 (6 bases). Germline loops: CDR1 SGHNT, CDR2 YYREEE (reference sequence). V lost 0 bases and J 5 bases, leaving 11 bases between the germline ends. The CDR3 contains 14 residues.

V is TRBV9 and J is TRBJ1-1, with 11 nucleotides matching TRBD1. The J segment lost 1 base and the V segment lost 4 bases, leaving 12 bases of the junction unmatched. Germline loops: CDR1 SGDLS, CDR2 YYNGEE. This CDR3 is 18 amino acids long. In nucleotides, the CDR3 is TGTGCCAGCAGCACCCAATCCGGGACAGGGGGATCGAACACTGAAGCTTTCTTT. It translates to CASSTQSGTGGSNTEAFF.